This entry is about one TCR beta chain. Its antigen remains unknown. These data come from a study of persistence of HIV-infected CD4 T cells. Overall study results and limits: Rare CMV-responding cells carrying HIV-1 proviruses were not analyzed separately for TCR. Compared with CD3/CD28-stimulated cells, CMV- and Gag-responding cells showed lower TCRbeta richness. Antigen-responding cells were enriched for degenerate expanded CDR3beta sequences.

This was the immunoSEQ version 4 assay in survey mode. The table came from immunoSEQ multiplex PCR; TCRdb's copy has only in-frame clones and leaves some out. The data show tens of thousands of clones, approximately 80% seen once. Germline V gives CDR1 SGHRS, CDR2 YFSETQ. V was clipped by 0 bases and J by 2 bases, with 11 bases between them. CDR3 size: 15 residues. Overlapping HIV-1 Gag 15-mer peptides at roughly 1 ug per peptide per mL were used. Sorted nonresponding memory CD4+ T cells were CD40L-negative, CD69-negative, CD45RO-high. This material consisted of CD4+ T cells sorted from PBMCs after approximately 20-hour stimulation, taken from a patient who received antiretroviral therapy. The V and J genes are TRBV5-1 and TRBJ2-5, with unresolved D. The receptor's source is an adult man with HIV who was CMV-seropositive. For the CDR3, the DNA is TGCGCCAGCAGCTTGGAGGGCAGCTATCAAGAGACCCAGTACTTC. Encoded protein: CASSLEGSYQETQYF. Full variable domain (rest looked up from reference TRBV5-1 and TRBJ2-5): KAGVTQTPRYLIKTRGQQVTLSCSPISGHRSVSWYQQTPGQGLQFLFEYFSETQRNKGNFPGRFSGRQFSNSRSEMNVSTLELGDSALYLCASSLEGSYQETQYFGPGTRLLVL.